This T cell receptor (beta chain) was observed in a study of T cell responses to AZD1222 COVID-19 vaccine. TCRdb's table, derived via immunoSEQ multiplex PCR, lists solely in-frame clones and lacks some. The sample contains about 150,000 clones, more than 85% of which appear only once. V was trimmed by 1 base and J by 5 bases, leaving 12 bases between them. The CDR3 has 14 residues. Germline loops: CDR1 SGHDT, CDR2 YYEEEE. This receptor was obtained from an adult in good health. This chain joins TRBV5-6 and TRBJ1-2, with D tentatively TRBD1 (6 bases). The starting material was peripheral blood, obtained on day 0 of AZD1222 vaccination. The CDR3, as DNA: TGTGCCAGCAGCTTGTTACAGGGAAAGTATGGCTACACCTTC. Protein sequence: CASSLLQGKYGYTF.